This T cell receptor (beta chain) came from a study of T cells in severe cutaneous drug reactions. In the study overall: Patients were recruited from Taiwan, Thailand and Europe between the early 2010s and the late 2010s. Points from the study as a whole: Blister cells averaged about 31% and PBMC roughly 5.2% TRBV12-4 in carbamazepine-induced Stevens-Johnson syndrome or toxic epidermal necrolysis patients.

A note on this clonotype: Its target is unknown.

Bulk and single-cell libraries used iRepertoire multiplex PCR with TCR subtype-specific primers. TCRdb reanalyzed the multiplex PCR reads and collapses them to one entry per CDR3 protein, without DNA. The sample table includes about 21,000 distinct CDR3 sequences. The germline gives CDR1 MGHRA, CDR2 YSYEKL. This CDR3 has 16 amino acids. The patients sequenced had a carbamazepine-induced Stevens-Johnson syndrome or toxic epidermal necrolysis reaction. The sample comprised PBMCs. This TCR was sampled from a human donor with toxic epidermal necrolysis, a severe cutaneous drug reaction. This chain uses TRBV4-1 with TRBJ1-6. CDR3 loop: CASSQDRGFGDSPLHF.